Shown below are 7 T cell receptor beta chains from a single sample sequenced in a study of control samples from healthy donors and cancer patients. TCRdb keeps only in-frame clones here, not all; method: immunoSEQ multiplex PCR. Among under 200,000 clones, 90% to 95% were seen once, and the ten largest hold approximately 8%. What was sequenced was blood. Receptors were obtained from a woman between 40 and 55 years old in good health.

The J gene is TRBJ1-1, the V gene TRBV12-5; 9 bases match TRBD1. There are 16 residues in the CDR3. The J segment lost 0 bases and the V segment lost 2 bases, leaving 4 bases of the junction unmatched. CDR1 LGHNT and CDR2 FRNRAP come from the germline V gene. Here the CDR3 reads CASGLTGGEMNTEAFF. The CDR3 coding sequence is TGTGCTAGTGGTTTGACAGGGGGCGAGATGAACACTGAAGCTTTCTTT.

J is TRBJ1-2 and V is TRBV3-1 (or the pseudogene TRBV3-2); no clear D gene. Germline CDR1 reads LGHDT; CDR2 reads YNNKEL (reference sequence). Trimming cost V 0 bases and J 3 bases, with 8 bases left between them. CDR3 size: 14 residues. CDR3 in amino acids: CASSQEAEDYGYTF. The CDR3 nucleotides are TGTGCCAGCAGCCAAGAGGCTGAAGACTATGGCTACACCTTC.

The chain has TRBV19 and TRBJ1-2; perhaps TRBD1 as D (6 bases). The CDR3 length is 13 residues. Deletions cut 8 bases from V and 4 bases from J, with 14 bases between. CDR1 is LNHDA, CDR2 SQIVND, per germline (reference sequence). CDR3: CASGGGLTYGYTF. CDR3 DNA sequence: TGTGCCAGTGGTGGGGGGCTTACCTATGGCTACACCTTC.

The chain couples TRBV15 to TRBJ1-2; TRBD1 aligns across 10 bases. Trimming took 0 bases from V and 6 from J; bases not matched to a gene: 16. The CDR3 covers 19 residues. The germline gives CDR1 LNHNV, CDR2 YYDKDF (reference sequence). CDR3 nucleotide sequence: TGTGCCACCAGCAGAGATTACCCGGGACAGGGGTTCGGCCAGGATGGCTACACCTTC. This encodes CATSRDYPGQGFGQDGYTF.

This clone was detected once. The chain employs TRBV9 and TRBJ2-7, with D perhaps matching TRBD1 or TRBD2 (6 bases each). V dropped 0 bases and J dropped 5 bases, with 12 bases sitting between them. In germline, CDR1 is SGDLS, CDR2 YYNGEE. The CDR3 extends over 14 amino acids. CDR3 sequence reads: CASSVEGDWDEQYF. CDR3 nucleotides: TGTGCCAGCAGCGTAGAGGGGGACTGGGACGAGCAGTACTTC.

The CDR3 region is CASSQDKWGAAFF. The CDR3 DNA follows: TGCGCCAGCAGCCAAGATAAGTGGGGCGCAGCTTTCTTT. This chain links TRBV4-3 with TRBJ1-1; D perhaps matches TRBD1 (5 bases). The CDR3 has 13 amino acids. Germline CDR1 LGHNA, CDR2 YSLEER. V was pared by 0 bases and J by 10 bases, with 12 bases between.

The V and J genes are TRBV19 and TRBJ2-5; 11 bases agree with TRBD1. This CDR3 comprises 14 residues. Germline CDR1 is LNHDA and CDR2 is SQIVND (reference sequence). V was pared by 5 bases and J by 5 bases, with 4 bases of the junction left unmatched. CDR3 residues: CASSGDRGGETQYF. CDR3 nucleotides: TGTGCCAGTAGTGGGGACAGGGGGGGTGAGACCCAGTACTTC.